This T cell receptor beta chain was found in a study of response to subunit inactivated influenza vaccine. Study-wide findings and caveats: Only a handful of new T cells, the authors suggested, are recruited with each seasonal influenza vaccination.

The germline V gene has CDR1 SGHTA and CDR2 FQGNSA. Germline trimming cut 8 bases from V and 8 bases from J; bases unmatched to any gene: 13. This CDR3 is 15 amino acids long. In TCRdb, the RT-PCR reads were re-called with MiXCR into one record per CDR3 protein. This sample has about 500,000 distinct CDR3 sequences, with more than 15% found just once. As for this clonotype: Antigen specificity is unknown.

The starting material was CD4+ T cells sorted from PBMCs, obtained about 23 months after vaccination. The V call is TRBV7-2, the J call TRBJ1-4, with 8 bases matching TRBD1. This TCR was recovered from a man between 50 and 75 years old who received an inactivated influenza vaccine. The CDR3 spells CASRDRQGWSEKLFF. The DNA of the CDR3 is TGTGCCAGCCGCGATCGACAGGGGTGGAGCGAAAAACTGTTTTTT.